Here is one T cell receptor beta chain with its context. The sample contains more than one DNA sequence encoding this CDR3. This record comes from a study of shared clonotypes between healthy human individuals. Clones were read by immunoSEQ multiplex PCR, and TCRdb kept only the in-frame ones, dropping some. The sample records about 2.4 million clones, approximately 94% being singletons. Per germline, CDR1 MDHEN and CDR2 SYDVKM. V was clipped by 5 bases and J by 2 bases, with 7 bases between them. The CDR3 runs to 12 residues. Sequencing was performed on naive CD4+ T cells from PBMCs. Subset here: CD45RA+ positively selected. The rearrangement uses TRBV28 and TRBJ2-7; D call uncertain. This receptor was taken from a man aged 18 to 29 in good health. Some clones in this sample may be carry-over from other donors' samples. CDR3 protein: CASSPHTYEQYF. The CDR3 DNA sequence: TGTGCCAGCAGTCCCCACACCTACGAGCAGTACTTC.